The subject of this entry is one T cell receptor beta chain. The record originates from a study of control samples from healthy donors and cancer patients. The junction had 9 bases not matched to a gene; V was cut back by 4 bases and J by 7 bases. CDR3 length: 14 amino acids. Germline assignment: CDR1 MRHNA and CDR2 SNTAGT. Produced via immunoSEQ multiplex PCR; TCRdb's table is partial and in-frame only. The sample shows about 25,000 clones, almost 85% of them seen only once. The TCR originated in a woman aged 55-75 years with head and neck cancer. Sample: PBMCs. The chain joins TRBV6-4 to TRBJ1-2; TRBD1 agrees at 7 bases. The chain's CDR3 is CASSVGGTASGYTF. In nucleotides, the CDR3 is TGTGCCAGCAGTGTTGGGGGGACAGCCTCTGGCTACACCTTC.